This T cell receptor (beta chain) was sequenced for a study of human T cells and chemical hapten exposure. There are many counts of this clonotype. Individual cDNA molecules in this library carried unique molecular identifiers. One entry per CDR3 protein, called by TCRdb with MiXCR from the RACE reads. The sample lists 250,000 to 300,000 distinct CDR3 sequences, roughly 7.4% occurring once. Time point here: pre-sensitization, week 0. Treatment meaning: therapeutic diphenylcyclopropenone sensitization with weekly scalp DPC. The junction had 9 bases not matched to a gene; V was cut back by 6 bases and J by 4 bases. Germline V gene data show CDR1 as SGHVS and CDR2 as FQNEAQ. The CDR3 runs 15 residues.

The sequence was collected from a man between 18 and 29 years old with alopecia areata. Some clones in this sample may be carry-over from other donors' samples. The specimen comprised whole blood, sampled in connection with sensitization to the hapten diphenylcyclopropenone (DPC). V usage is TRBV7-8 and J usage is TRBJ1-1; 9 bases match TRBD1. The CDR3 reads CASRKPGQGVTEAFF. The CDR3 nucleotides are TGTGCCAGCAGGAAACCGGGACAGGGAGTCACTGAAGCTTTCTTT. The full variable domain, rest sourced from reference TRBV7-8 and TRBJ1-1, is GAGVSQSPRYKVAKRGQDVALRCDPISGHVSLFWYQQALGQGPEFLTYFQNEAQLDKSGLPSDRFFAERPEGSVSTLKIQRTQQEDSAVYLCASRKPGQGVTEAFFGQGTRLTVV.